This T cell receptor (beta chain) appears in the sequencing data of a study of graft-versus-host responses after intestinal transplantation. Study details: The transplants performed in recipients were multivisceral, liver-intestinal, or isolated intestinal. Among the recipients, all got anti-thymocyte globulin induction and then tacrolimus and steroids for around 3 years.

About this clone itself: The antigen remains unidentified.

Measured with immunoSEQ multiplex PCR; TCRdb has only the in-frame clones, and not every one. In the table there are roughly 120,000 clones, 90% of which are singletons. Study-wide findings and caveats: GvH clonotypes were identified within recipient marrow, with a subset emerging first in ileum or blood. Early declines in HvG clones that occurred post-transplant were associated with peak circulating GvH clone levels.

Trimming shortened V by 1 base and J by 0 bases, and 10 bases separated the two germline ends. Germline CDR1 LGHNA, CDR2 YNFKEQ. The CDR3 is 15 amino acids. This specimen was unstimulated CD4+ T cells sorted from spleen or lymph node cells, taken before intestinal transplant. The sequence derives from a human donor who received an intestinal transplant. The chain employs TRBV4-2 and TRBJ2-7, with D tentatively TRBD1 (5 bases). The CDR3 spells CASSQGGGNSYEQYF. The CDR3 bases are TGTGCCAGCAGCCAAGGGGGCGGAAACTCCTACGAGCAGTACTTC.